This T cell receptor (beta chain) is drawn from a study of blood T cell repertoires in COVID-19 (dated by TCRdb to the early 2020s). In the study overall: Samples covering the acute and convalescent phases of COVID-19 were provided by collaborators in the United States, Italy and Spain. The prospective study material was composed of cDNA or gDNA derived from T cells, B-cell-depleted T cells, or PBMCs. Subjects who had been exposed to COVID-19, were actively infected with it, or had recovered from it provided the deeply sampled blood TCRbeta repertoires that made up the dataset. A freely available public database, intended as a resource for researchers studying the immune response to SARS-CoV-2, is where the repertoires were released. The samples were drawn from two sources: the first 160 participants of the ongoing ImmuneRACE study, and approximately 1,300 subjects contributed by 6 global collaborators. A de-identified subject ID, COVID-19 status, age in years and sex were almost always included in the sample metadata. Where HLA class I and class II types were available, the types were taken from metadata supplied by the sample provider, not from assay-based typing.

About this clone: The clone's antigen remains unknown. Nothing much larger sits one base from this clone, and base qualities are not available.

Paper-wide results and their limitations: How much clinical and demographic metadata was included differed by source and by participant, and the metadata was provided uncurated.

The germline V gene sets CDR1 to MDHEN and CDR2 to SYDVKM. There are 17 amino acids in the CDR3, from cysteine to phenylalanine inclusive. Only the CDR3 DNA stays, 51 bases, in frame from base 1. V is pared back by 5 bases and J by 0 bases, with 17 bases lying between the germline termini. Each collaborating institution followed its own protocols to collect whole blood in K2EDTA tubes. Collaborator samples were shipped for TCRbeta analysis as frozen whole blood, isolated PBMCs, or DNA extracted from either sample type. TCRbeta CDR3 regions were amplified from genomic DNA using the immunoSEQ Assay, a bias-controlled multiplex PCR. Regarding the original processing steps: The number of nucleated cells in each sample was estimated by amplification of reference gene primers within the assay. Sequence reads were collapsed and filtered to measure the absolute abundance of every unique TCRbeta CDR3 rearrangement. For each sample, productive Simpson clonality was calculated as the square root of Simpson's diversity index over productive rearrangements. The clones in this table, taken by TCRdb from immuneACCESS, are in-frame only. Not every clone is retained; where verified, under half of the shortfall comes from an unresolved V gene, and the cause of the rest is unknown. That table supplies the V and J calls and clone size; D and trimming were determined from the DNA. For this sample there are around 100,000 clones; around 87% appear just once. The ten top clones hold 15% of the sample.

Sequencing was performed on peripheral blood. This sequence was found in a human donor in a cohort sampled during active COVID-19. Rearrangement joined TRBV28 to TRBJ1-3, with the identity of the D gene unclear. For the CDR3, the sequence is CASSPPLGDPSGNTIYF. The DNA reads TGTGCCAGCAGTCCCCCACTCGGAGACCCCTCTGGAAACACCATATATTTT. Full variable domain (CDR3 extended with the reference TRBV28 and TRBJ1-3 proteins): DVKVTQSSRYLVKRTGEKVFLECVQDMDHENMFWYRQDPGLGLRLIYFSYDVKMKEKGDIPEGYSVSREKKERFSLILESASTNQTSMYLCASSPPLGDPSGNTIYFGEGSWLTVV.